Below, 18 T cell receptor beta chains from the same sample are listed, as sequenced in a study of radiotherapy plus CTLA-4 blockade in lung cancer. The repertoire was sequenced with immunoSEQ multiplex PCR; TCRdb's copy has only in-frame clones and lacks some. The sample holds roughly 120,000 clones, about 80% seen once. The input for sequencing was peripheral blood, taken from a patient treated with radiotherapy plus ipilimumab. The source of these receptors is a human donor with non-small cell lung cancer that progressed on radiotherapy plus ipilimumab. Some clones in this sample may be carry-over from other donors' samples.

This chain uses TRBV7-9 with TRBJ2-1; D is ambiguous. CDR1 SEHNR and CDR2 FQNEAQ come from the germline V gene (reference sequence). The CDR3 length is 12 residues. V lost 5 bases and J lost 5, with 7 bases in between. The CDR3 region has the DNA TGTGCCAGCAGCACTGCAAACAATGAGCAGTTCTTC. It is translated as CASSTANNEQFF.

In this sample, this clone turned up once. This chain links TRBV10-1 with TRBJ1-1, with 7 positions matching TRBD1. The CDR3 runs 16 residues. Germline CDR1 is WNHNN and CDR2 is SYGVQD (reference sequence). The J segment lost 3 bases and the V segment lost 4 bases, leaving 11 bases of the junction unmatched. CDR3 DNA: TGCGCCAGCAGTGTGCGACAGGGCAATAGTGACACTGAAGCTTTCTTT. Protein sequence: CASSVRQGNSDTEAFF.

CDR3 DNA: TGTGCCAGCAGTGACTCTCGGGGGGGCCTCTACAATGAGCAGTTCTTC. Its protein is CASSDSRGGLYNEQFF. V and J are TRBV2 and TRBJ2-1, with 8 bases identical to TRBD2. This CDR3 comprises 16 residues. Germline V gene data show CDR1 as SNHLY and CDR2 as FYNNEI. V dropped 3 bases and J dropped 3; count of bases not matched to a gene: 7.

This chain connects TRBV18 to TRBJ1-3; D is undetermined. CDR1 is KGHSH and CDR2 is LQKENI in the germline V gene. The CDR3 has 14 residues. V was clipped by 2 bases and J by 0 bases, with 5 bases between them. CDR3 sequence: CASSPGDSGNTIYF. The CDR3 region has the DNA TGTGCCAGCTCACCAGGGGACTCTGGAAACACCATATATTTT. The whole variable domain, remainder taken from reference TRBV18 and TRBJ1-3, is NAGVMQNPRHLVRRRGQEARLRCSPMKGHSHVYWYRQLPEEGLKFMVYLQKENIIDESGMPKERFSAEFPKEGPSILRIQQVVRGDSAAYFCASSPGDSGNTIYFGEGSWLTVV.

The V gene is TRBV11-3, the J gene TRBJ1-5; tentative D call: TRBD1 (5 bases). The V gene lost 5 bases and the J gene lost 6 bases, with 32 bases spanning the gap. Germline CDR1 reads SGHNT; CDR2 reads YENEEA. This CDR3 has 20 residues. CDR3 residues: CASSVIWGYRSFAGIQPQHF. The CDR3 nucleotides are TGTGCCAGCAGCGTAATCTGGGGGTATCGGAGTTTCGCCGGGATTCAGCCCCAGCATTTT.

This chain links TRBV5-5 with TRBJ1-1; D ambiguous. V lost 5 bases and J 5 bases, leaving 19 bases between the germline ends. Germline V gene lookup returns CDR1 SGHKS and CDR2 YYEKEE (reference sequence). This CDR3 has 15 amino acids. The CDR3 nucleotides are TGTGCCAGCAGAAAGATCCTTGTTTTCGAGACTGAAGCTTTCTTT. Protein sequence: CASRKILVFETEAFF. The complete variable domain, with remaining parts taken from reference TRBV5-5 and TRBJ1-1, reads DAGVTQSPTHLIKTRGQQVTLRCSPISGHKSVSWYQQVLGQGPQFIFQYYEKEERGRGNFPDRFSARQFPNYSSELNVNALLLGDSALYLCASRKILVFETEAFFGQGTRLTVV.

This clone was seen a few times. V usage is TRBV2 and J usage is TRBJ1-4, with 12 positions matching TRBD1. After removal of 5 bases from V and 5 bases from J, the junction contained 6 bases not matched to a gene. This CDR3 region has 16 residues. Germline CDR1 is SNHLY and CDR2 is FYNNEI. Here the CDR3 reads CASSTGQGAMNEKLFF. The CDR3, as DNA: TGTGCCAGCAGTACGGGACAGGGGGCAATGAATGAAAAACTGTTTTTT.

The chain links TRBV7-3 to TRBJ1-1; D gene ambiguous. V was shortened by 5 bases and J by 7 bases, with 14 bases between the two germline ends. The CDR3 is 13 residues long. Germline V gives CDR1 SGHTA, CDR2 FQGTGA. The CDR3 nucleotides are TGTGCCAGCAGCCCGACACGGGCGGGTGAAGCTTTCTTT. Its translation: CASSPTRAGEAFF.

The CDR3 sequence is CASSLTPLGPPSSHTNQETQYF. The CDR3 coding sequence is TGTGCCAGCAGTTTAACCCCCCTAGGGCCGCCCTCATCTCACACAAACCAAGAGACCCAGTACTTC. The V and J genes are TRBV27 and TRBJ2-5; no reliable D call. V was shortened by 2 bases and J by 0 bases, with 31 bases between the two germline ends. CDR3 length: 22 amino acids. Germline V gene data show CDR1 as MNHEY and CDR2 as SMNVEV (reference sequence).

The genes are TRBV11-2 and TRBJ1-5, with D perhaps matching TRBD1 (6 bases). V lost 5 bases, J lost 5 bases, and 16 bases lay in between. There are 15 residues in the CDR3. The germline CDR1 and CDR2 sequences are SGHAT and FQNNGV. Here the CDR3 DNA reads TGTGCCAGCAGCCCGAATACAGGGAACCATCAGCCCCAGCATTTT. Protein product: CASSPNTGNHQPQHF.

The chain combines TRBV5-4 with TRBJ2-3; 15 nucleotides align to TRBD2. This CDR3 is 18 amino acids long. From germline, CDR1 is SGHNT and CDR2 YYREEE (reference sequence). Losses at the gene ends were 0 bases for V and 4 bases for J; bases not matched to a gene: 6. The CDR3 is CASSLGGLAGGQADTQYF. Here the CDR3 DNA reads TGTGCCAGCAGCTTGGGCGGACTAGCGGGGGGGCAAGCAGATACGCAGTATTTT. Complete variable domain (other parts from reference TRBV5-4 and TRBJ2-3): ETGVTQSPTHLIKTRGQQVTLRCSSQSGHNTVSWYQQALGQGPQFIFQYYREEENGRGNFPPRFSGLQFPNYSSELNVNALELDDSALYLCASSLGGLAGGQADTQYFGPGTRLTVL.

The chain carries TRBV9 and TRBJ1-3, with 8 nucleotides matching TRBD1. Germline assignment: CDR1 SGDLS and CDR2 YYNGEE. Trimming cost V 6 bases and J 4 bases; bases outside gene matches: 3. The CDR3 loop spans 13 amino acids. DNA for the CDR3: TGTGCCAGCAACCGGGACAGGGGAAACACCATATATTTT. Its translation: CASNRDRGNTIYF.

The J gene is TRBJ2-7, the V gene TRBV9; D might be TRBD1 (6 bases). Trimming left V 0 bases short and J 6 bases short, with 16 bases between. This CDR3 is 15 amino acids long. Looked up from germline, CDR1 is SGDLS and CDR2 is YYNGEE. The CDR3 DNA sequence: TGTGCCAGCAGCGTAGGGGACAAAGGGATAGGCGAGCAGTACTTC. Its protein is CASSVGDKGIGEQYF.

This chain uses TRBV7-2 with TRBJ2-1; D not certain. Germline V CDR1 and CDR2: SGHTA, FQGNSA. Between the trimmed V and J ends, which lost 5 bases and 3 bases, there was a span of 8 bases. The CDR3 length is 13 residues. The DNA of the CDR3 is TGTGCCAGCAGCCTAAACGGCTACAATGAGCAGTTCTTC. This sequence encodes CASSLNGYNEQFF.

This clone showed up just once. The DNA for the CDR3 is TGTGCCAGCAGTGACGGCGGAACGTGGTACTTC. The encoded protein is CASSDGGTWYF. V and J are TRBV2 and TRBJ2-7; D unresolved. This CDR3 has 11 amino acids. Germline CDR1 SNHLY, CDR2 FYNNEI. The germline V and J ends were trimmed by 3 bases and 12 bases, with 12 bases remaining between them. Complete variable domain (other parts from reference TRBV2 and TRBJ2-7): EPEVTQTPSHQVTQMGQEVILRCVPISNHLYFYWYRQILGQKVEFLVSFYNNEISEKSEIFDDQFSVERPDGSNFTLKIRSTKLEDSAMYFCASSDGGTWYFGPGTRLTVT.

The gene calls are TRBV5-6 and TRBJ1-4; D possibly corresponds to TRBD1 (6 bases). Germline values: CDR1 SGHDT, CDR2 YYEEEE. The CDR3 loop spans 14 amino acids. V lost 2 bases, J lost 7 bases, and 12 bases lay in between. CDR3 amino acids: CASSLGQFGEKLFF. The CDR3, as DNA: TGTGCCAGCAGCTTAGGACAGTTTGGTGAAAAACTGTTTTTT. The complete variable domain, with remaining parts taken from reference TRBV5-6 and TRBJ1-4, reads DAGVTQSPTHLIKTRGQQVTLRCSPKSGHDTVSWYQQALGQGPQFIFQYYEEEERQRGNFPDRFSGHQFPNYSSELNVNALLLGDSALYLCASSLGQFGEKLFFGSGTQLSVL.

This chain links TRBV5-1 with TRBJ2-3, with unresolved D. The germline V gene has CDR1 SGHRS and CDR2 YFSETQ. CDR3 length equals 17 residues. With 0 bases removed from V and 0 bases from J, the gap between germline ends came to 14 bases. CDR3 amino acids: CASSLAVADPSTDTQYF. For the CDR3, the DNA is TGCGCCAGCAGCTTGGCCGTTGCGGACCCTAGCACAGATACGCAGTATTTT.

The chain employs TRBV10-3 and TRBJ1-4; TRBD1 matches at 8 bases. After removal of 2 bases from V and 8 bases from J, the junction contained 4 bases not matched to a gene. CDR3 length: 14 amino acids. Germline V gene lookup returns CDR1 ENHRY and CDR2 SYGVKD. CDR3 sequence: CAISEGQGREKLFF. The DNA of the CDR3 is TGTGCCATCAGTGAGGGACAGGGTCGAGAAAAACTGTTTTTT.